A selection of T cell receptor beta chains follows, all from one sample in a study of shared clonotypes between healthy human individuals. Only in-frame clones appear in the TCRdb table, and some are missing; sequencing was by immunoSEQ multiplex PCR. Found here are roughly 2.2 million clones, 85% to 95% of them singletons; the top ten hold around 0.4%. The sample comprised naive CD4+ T cells from PBMCs. Receptors originate from a young man in good health. Some clones in this sample may be carry-over from other donors' samples. Each CDR3 is given with its conserved first and last residue. A D gene is named only where the DNA matches it firmly. Clone sizes are given selectively: once, few, many, or a class where the clone is expanded.

size,D,V,J,CDR3,DNA
NA,NA,TRBV7-8,TRBJ1-4,CASSARQFEKLFF,TGTGCCAGCAGCGCTCGACAGTTTGAAAAACTGTTTTTT
NA,NA,TRBV18,TRBJ2-1,CASSPSRTPNNEQFF,TGTGCCAGCTCACCGAGCAGGACCCCTAACAATGAGCAGTTCTTC
NA,NA,TRBV28,TRBJ1-2,CASSLPSGLSYGYTF,TGTGCCAGCAGTTTGCCTTCAGGTCTGAGCTATGGCTACACCTTC
NA,NA,TRBV28,TRBJ2-2,CASSLASTGELFF,TGTGCCAGCAGTTTGGCTAGCACCGGGGAGCTGTTTTTT
NA,NA,TRBV7-3,TRBJ2-2,CASSLRSDTGELFF,TGTGCCAGCAGCTTAAGAAGCGACACCGGGGAGCTGTTTTTT
once,NA,TRBV14,TRBJ1-1,CASSQELNTEAFF,TGTGCCAGCAGCCAAGAACTGAACACTGAAGCTTTCTTT
NA,NA,TRBV7-9,TRBJ1-2,CASSLDPGSANYGYTF,TGTGCCAGCAGCTTAGATCCAGGGAGCGCAAACTATGGCTACACCTTC
NA,TRBD1,TRBV7-3,TRBJ2-3,CASSSGGRWGAQYF,TGTGCCAGCAGCTCAGGGGGCCGTTGGGGCGCGCAGTATTTT
NA,NA,TRBV6-5,TRBJ1-2,CASSYSGRGPYGYTF,TGTGCCAGCAGTTACTCGGGCAGGGGCCCCTATGGCTACACCTTC
NA,NA,TRBV5-6,TRBJ1-2,CASSLYNSIYGYTF,TGTGCCAGCAGCTTGTACAACAGTATCTATGGCTACACCTTC
NA,NA,TRBV7-5,TRBJ2-5,CARRPPQNQETQYF,TGTGCCAGAAGGCCCCCTCAAAACCAAGAGACCCAGTACTTC
NA,NA,TRBV6-5,TRBJ1-4,CASPRTLNEKLFF,TGTGCCAGCCCCCGGACTCTGAATGAAAAACTGTTTTTT
NA,NA,TRBV5-6,TRBJ1-1,CASSLGQERTEAFF,TGTGCCAGCAGCTTAGGCCAGGAGAGGACTGAAGCTTTCTTT
NA,NA,TRBV19,TRBJ2-7,CASRACPYEQYF,TGTGCCAGTAGGGCCTGCCCCTACGAGCAGTACTTC
NA,NA,TRBV6-1,TRBJ1-4,CASSFRGRTNEKLFF,TGTGCCAGCAGTTTTCGGGGACGGACTAATGAAAAACTGTTTTTT
NA,NA,TRBV27,TRBJ1-3,CASSLSNGNTIYF,TGTGCCAGCAGTTTATCGAACGGAAACACCATATATTTT
NA,TRBD2,TRBV14,TRBJ2-7,CASRPSGGIYEQYF,TGTGCCAGCAGACCATCGGGGGGGATCTACGAGCAGTACTTC
NA,NA,TRBV4-2,TRBJ2-7,CASSQEVLSYEQYF,TGTGCCAGCAGCCAAGAGGTTCTCTCCTACGAGCAGTACTTC
NA,NA,TRBV11-2,TRBJ1-5,CASRPGRRSMSNQPQHF,TGTGCCAGCAGACCGGGGAGGCGGAGTATGAGCAATCAGCCCCAGCATTTT
NA,NA,TRBV15,TRBJ2-4,CATSRGIGWDF,TGTGCCACCAGCAGAGGAATTGGATGGGACTTC
once,TRBD1,TRBV9,TRBJ2-7,CAGDRVVDEQYF,TGTGCCGGGGACAGGGTGGTCGACGAGCAGTACTTC
NA,NA,TRBV28,TRBJ2-7,CASSLQASSYEQYF,TGTGCCAGCAGTTTACAGGCCAGCTCCTACGAGCAGTACTTC
NA,NA,TRBV7-2,TRBJ2-1,CASRQGLSEGNEQFF,TGTGCCAGCCGGCAGGGGCTCTCCGAAGGCAATGAGCAGTTCTTC
NA,NA,TRBV9,TRBJ2-2,CASSVAGEVTGELFF,TGTGCCAGCAGCGTAGCGGGAGAGGTTACCGGGGAGCTGTTTTTT
NA,TRBD1,TRBV29-1,TRBJ1-1,CSGTGVNTEAFF,TGCAGCGGGACAGGGGTGAACACTGAAGCTTTCTTT
NA,NA,TRBV11-3,TRBJ2-7,CASSGQNSYEQYF,TGTGCCAGCAGTGGACAGAACTCCTACGAGCAGTACTTC
NA,NA,TRBV12-5,TRBJ1-1,CASAKTGVGNTEAFF,TGTGCTAGTGCCAAAACCGGGGTCGGAAACACTGAAGCTTTCTTT
NA,NA,TRBV10-1,TRBJ2-5,CASSDGGGGTQYF,TGCGCCAGCAGTGATGGAGGAGGTGGGACCCAGTACTTC
NA,TRBD1,TRBV28,TRBJ2-5,CASNSRDSQAKYQETQYF,TGTGCCAGCAACTCCAGGGACAGCCAAGCCAAGTACCAAGAGACCCAGTACTTC
once,NA,TRBV4-1,TRBJ2-6,CASSQDGLASGANVLTF,TGCGCCAGCAGCCAGGACGGGTTGGCCTCTGGGGCCAACGTCCTGACTTTC